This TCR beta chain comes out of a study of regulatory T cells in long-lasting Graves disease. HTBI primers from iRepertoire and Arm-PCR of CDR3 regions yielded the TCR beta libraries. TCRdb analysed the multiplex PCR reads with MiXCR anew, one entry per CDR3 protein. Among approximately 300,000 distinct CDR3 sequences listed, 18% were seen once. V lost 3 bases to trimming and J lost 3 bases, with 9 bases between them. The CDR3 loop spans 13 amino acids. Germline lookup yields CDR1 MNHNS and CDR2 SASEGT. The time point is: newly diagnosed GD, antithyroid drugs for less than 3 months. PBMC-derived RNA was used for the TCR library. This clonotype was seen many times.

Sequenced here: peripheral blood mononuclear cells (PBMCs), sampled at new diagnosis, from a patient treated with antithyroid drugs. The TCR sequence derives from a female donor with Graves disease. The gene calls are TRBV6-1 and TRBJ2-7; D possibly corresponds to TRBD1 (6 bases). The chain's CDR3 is CASSDRGHYEQYF. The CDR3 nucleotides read TGTGCCAGCAGTGACAGGGGACACTACGAGCAGTACTTC.